One sample yielded the 7 T cell receptor beta chains listed below, sequenced in a study of Ad26.COV2.S vaccination and SARS-CoV-2 variants (dated by TCRdb to about 2021). The time point label here, explained by the study, means: individuals recovered from natural SARS-CoV-2 infection. The library was generated by the immunoSEQ multiplex PCR assay. Entries here come from immuneACCESS through TCRdb and include only in-frame sequences with V and J called. Some clones fail to appear in such tables; in the studies checked, an unresolved V gene covers under half of the shortfall, and the cause of the remainder is unknown. For this sample there are around 370,000 clones; about 91% appear just once. The ten largest clones add up to 3.9% of the sample. Here the sequenced sample was peripheral blood, taken after recovery from COVID-19. These receptors were collected from a human donor who had recovered from COVID-19.

V gene TRBV27 combines with J gene TRBJ1-5; D uncertain. The CDR3 loop spans 16 amino acids. CDR1 and CDR2 from the germline V gene are MNHEY and SMNVEV (reference sequence). Trimming left V 1 base short and J 0 bases short, with 10 bases between. DNA for the CDR3: TGTGCCAGCAGTTTATGGGCCGGAATTAGCAATCAGCCCCAGCATTTT. Translating it yields CASSLWAGISNQPQHF.

The chain recombines TRBV5-1 with TRBJ1-2, with 9 bases fitting TRBD1. This CDR3 has 16 amino acids. Germline loops: CDR1 SGHRS, CDR2 YFSETQ. J was trimmed by 2 bases and V by 4 bases; bases with no gene match: 9. CDR3 coding DNA: TGCGCCAGCAGCCTTAGAACGGGACAGGGAAACTATGGCTACACCTTC. The encoded protein is CASSLRTGQGNYGYTF. Based on the CDR3 plus reference TRBV5-1 and TRBJ1-2, the full variable domain is KAGVTQTPRYLIKTRGQQVTLSCSPISGHRSVSWYQQTPGQGLQFLFEYFSETQRNKGNFPGRFSGRQFSNSRSEMNVSTLELGDSALYLCASSLRTGQGNYGYTFGSGTRLTVV.

The chain combines TRBV5-5 with TRBJ2-7; D is ambiguous. The CDR3 consists of 14 residues. Germline V CDR1 and CDR2: SGHKS, YYEKEE (reference sequence). The ends were cut back, 2 bases at V and 2 bases at J, with 11 bases in the middle. The CDR3 loop is CASSLVWGTYEQYF. The CDR3 nucleotides read TGTGCCAGCAGCTTAGTTTGGGGTACCTACGAGCAGTACTTC.

The rearrangement joins TRBV7-9 to TRBJ1-1; tentatively, D is TRBD1 (6 bases). Germline values: CDR1 SEHNR, CDR2 FQNEAQ (reference sequence). Trimming removed 4 bases at V and 0 bases at J, with 15 bases between. This CDR3 is built from 16 residues. CDR3 nucleotides: TGTGCCAGCAGCTCCGGAACCGGGACATTGAACACTGAAGCTTTCTTT. This sequence encodes CASSSGTGTLNTEAFF.

The V and J genes are TRBV9 and TRBJ2-3, with unresolved D. The germline CDR1 and CDR2 sequences are SGDLS and YYNGEE. The CDR3 is made up of 16 amino acids. V lost 0 bases and J 1 base, leaving 12 bases between the germline ends. The CDR3 DNA is TGTGCCAGCAGCGTAGCTGAAGGCTACGGCACAGATACGCAGTATTTT. It is translated as CASSVAEGYGTDTQYF.

The V call is TRBV7-9, the J call TRBJ1-2; D is uncertain. This CDR3 comprises 14 residues. V was cut by 5 bases and J by 3 bases, with 13 bases left in between. Looked up from germline, CDR1 is SEHNR and CDR2 is FQNEAQ (reference sequence). DNA of the CDR3: TGTGCCAGCAGCCCGGATCTACGCGACTATGGCTACACCTTC. This sequence encodes CASSPDLRDYGYTF.

The V gene is TRBV19, the J gene TRBJ1-1; 8 bases align to TRBD1. CDR1 and CDR2 (germline): LNHDA, SQIVND (reference sequence). This CDR3 has 14 residues. Trimming removed 6 bases from V and 0 bases from J; junction bases left unmatched: 3. CDR3 protein: CASRPGQVNTEAFF. As DNA, the CDR3 is TGTGCCAGTAGACCGGGACAGGTGAACACTGAAGCTTTCTTT.